These 3 T cell receptor beta chains were sequenced from one sample in a study of blood T cell repertoires in COVID-19. This table comes from immunoSEQ multiplex PCR, and its TCRdb copy is limited to in-frame clones, with some not included. The sample lists about 240,000 clones; under 85% were seen once. Input material: peripheral blood. The source is a man between 25 and 39 years old who had recovered from COVID-19.

The chain combines TRBV28 with TRBJ1-1; 7 bases agree with TRBD1. The CDR3 runs 13 residues. V was clipped by 5 bases and J by 4 bases; unmatched bases: 4. From germline, CDR1 is MDHEN and CDR2 SYDVKM. The CDR3 bases are TGTGCCAGCAGTGTACAGGGGACCACTGAAGCTTTCTTT. It specifies CASSVQGTTEAFF.

V gene TRBV30 combines with J gene TRBJ2-1; 10 bases fit TRBD2. V trimming: 0 bases; J trimming: 4 bases; junction bases outside the gene matches: 6. The V gene's germline CDR1 is GTSNPN and CDR2 SVGIG (reference sequence). The CDR3 totals 16 residues. CDR3 amino acids: CAWSVRAAGGYNEQFF. The CDR3 DNA is TGTGCCTGGAGTGTAAGGGCAGCGGGGGGGTACAATGAGCAGTTCTTC. Looking up the rest from reference TRBV30 and TRBJ2-1 gives the full variable domain: SQTIHQWPATLVQPVGSPLSLECTVEGTSNPNLYWYRQAAGRGLQLLFYSVGIGQISSEVPQNLSASRPQDRQFILSSKKLLLSDSGFYLCAWSVRAAGGYNEQFFGPGTRLTVL.

The rearrangement uses TRBV6-5 and TRBJ2-5; D possibly corresponds to TRBD1 (5 bases). The CDR3 spans 15 residues. Between the trimmed V and J ends, which lost 7 bases and 0 bases, there was a span of 15 bases. CDR1 MNHEY and CDR2 SVGAGI come from the germline V gene. This CDR3 reads CASTHRMGYQETQYF. The CDR3 nucleotides are TGTGCCAGCACCCACAGGATGGGGTACCAAGAGACCCAGTACTTC.